Included here is one T cell receptor (beta chain) sequence, with context. This specimen comes from a study of blood T cell repertoires in COVID-19. Background on the study: Samples taken during acute and convalescent COVID-19 were collected in the United States, Italy and Spain. T cells, B-cell-depleted T cells, or PBMCs supplied cDNA or gDNA.

Germline V gives CDR1 MNHEY, CDR2 SVGAGI. The CDR3 spans 13 residues. The V segment lost 5 bases and the J segment 14 bases; nucleotides outside the gene matches: 10. Using immunoSEQ multiplex PCR, the repertoire was profiled, and TCRdb retains in-frame clones only, with some absent. The sample contains over 250,000 clones, around 80% of which appear only once. Participants were aged about 18 to 100 years from roughly 25 US areas. Participants in the exposed group had met a COVID-19 case in the 2 weeks before joining the study. The source is a man between 40 and 49 years old who had been exposed to COVID-19. The chain links TRBV6-5 to TRBJ1-4; 8 bases fit TRBD1. Sample: PBMCs or T cells enriched from blood (not recorded which). CDR3 bases: TGTGCCAGCAGTACCCCCTACAGGGGGGGGCTGTTTTTT. Translation gives CASSTPYRGGLFF.